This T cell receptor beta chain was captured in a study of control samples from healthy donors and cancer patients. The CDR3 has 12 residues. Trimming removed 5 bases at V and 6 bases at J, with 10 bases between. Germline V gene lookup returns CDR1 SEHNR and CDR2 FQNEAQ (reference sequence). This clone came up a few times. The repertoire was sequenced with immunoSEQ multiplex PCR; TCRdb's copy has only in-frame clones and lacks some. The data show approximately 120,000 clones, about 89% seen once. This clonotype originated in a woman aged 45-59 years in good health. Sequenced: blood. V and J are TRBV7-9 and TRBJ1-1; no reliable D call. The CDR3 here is CASSPARAEAFF. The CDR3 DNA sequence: TGTGCCAGCAGCCCTGCTAGGGCTGAAGCTTTCTTT.